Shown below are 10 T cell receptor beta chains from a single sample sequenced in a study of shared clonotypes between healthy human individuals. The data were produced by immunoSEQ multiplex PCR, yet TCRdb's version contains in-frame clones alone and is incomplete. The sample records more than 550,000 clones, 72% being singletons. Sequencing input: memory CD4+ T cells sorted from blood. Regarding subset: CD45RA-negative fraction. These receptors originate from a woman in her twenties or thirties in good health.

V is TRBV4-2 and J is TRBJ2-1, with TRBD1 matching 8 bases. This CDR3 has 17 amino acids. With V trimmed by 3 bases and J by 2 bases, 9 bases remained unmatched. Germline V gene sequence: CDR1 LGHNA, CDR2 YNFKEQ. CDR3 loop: CASSHASQGATYNEQFF. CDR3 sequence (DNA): TGTGCCAGCAGCCACGCCTCGCAGGGGGCAACCTACAATGAGCAGTTCTTC.

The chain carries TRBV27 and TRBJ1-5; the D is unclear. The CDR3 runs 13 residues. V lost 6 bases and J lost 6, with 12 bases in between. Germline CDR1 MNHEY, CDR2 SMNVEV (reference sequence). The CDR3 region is CASRAGTGQPQHF. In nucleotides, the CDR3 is TGTGCCAGCAGGGCAGGTACGGGTCAGCCCCAGCATTTT.

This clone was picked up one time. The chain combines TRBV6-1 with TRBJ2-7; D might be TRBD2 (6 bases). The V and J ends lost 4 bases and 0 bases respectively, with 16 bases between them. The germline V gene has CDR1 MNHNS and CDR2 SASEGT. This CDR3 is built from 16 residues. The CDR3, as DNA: TGTGCCAGCAGTGGGCTGAATGGGAGGAGCTCCTACGAGCAGTACTTC. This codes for CASSGLNGRSSYEQYF.

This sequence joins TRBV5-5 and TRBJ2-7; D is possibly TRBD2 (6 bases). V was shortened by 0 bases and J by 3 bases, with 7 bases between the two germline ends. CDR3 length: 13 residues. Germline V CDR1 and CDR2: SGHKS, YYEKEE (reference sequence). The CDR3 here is CASSLGLVYEQYF. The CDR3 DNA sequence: TGTGCCAGCAGCTTGGGACTAGTCTACGAGCAGTACTTC.

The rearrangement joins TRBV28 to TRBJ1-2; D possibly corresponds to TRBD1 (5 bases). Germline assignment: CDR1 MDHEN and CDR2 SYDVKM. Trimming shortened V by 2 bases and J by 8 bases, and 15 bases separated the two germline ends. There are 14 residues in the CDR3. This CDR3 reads CASSLEPRAFGYTF. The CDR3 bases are TGTGCCAGCAGTTTAGAACCCAGGGCGTTCGGCTACACCTTC.

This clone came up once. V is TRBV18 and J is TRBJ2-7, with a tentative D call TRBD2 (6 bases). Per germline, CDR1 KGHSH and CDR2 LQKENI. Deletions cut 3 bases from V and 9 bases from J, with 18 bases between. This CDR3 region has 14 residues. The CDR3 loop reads CASSPAGFKGRQYF. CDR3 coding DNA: TGTGCCAGCTCACCGGCGGGGTTTAAGGGCAGGCAGTACTTC.

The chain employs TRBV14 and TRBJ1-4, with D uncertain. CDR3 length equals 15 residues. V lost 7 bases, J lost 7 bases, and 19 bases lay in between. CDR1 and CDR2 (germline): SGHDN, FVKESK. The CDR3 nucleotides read TGTGCCAGCACCCGGACGGCTGGAGATGGTGAAAAACTGTTTTTT. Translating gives CASTRTAGDGEKLFF.

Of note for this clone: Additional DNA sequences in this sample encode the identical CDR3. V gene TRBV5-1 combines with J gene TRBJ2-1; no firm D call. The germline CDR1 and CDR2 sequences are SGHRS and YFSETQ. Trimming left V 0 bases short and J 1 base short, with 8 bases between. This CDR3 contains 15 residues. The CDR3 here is CASSLDSISYNEQFF. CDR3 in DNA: TGCGCCAGCAGCTTGGACAGTATTTCCTACAATGAGCAGTTCTTC. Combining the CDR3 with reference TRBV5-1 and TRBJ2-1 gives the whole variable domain KAGVTQTPRYLIKTRGQQVTLSCSPISGHRSVSWYQQTPGQGLQFLFEYFSETQRNKGNFPGRFSGRQFSNSRSEMNVSTLELGDSALYLCASSLDSISYNEQFFGPGTRLTVL.

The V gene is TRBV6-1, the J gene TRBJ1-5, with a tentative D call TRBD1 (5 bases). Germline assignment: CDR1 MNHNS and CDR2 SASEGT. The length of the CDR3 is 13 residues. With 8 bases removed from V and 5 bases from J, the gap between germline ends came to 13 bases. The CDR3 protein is CASVWGWYQPQHF. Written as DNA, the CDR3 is TGTGCCAGCGTGTGGGGGTGGTATCAGCCCCAGCATTTT.

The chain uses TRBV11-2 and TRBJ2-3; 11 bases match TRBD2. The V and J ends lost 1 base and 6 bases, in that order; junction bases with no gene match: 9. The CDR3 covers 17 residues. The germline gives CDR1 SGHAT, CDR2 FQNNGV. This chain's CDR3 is CASSLALAGDSWDTQYF. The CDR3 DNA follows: TGTGCCAGCAGCTTAGCACTAGCGGGAGATTCGTGGGATACGCAGTATTTT.